This TCR beta chain appears in the sequencing data of a study of cytomegalovirus exposure and HLA in healthy donors (dated by TCRdb to about 2017). General notes on the study: According to an earlier analysis of 587 of the donors, some 180 million T cells yielded roughly 110 million unique TCR beta sequences and approximately 300 Gb of sequence data. Roughly 300 gigabases of sequencing data and 91 million or so unique TCR sequences made up an early release that covered nearly 650 HLA-typed donors. Of the approximately 370 genotyped donors, less than 90% were placed in the genetic ancestry cluster associated with self-reported Caucasian donors. The aim of the study was to test whether cataloging public T cell receptors could identify signatures of past pathogen exposure. The T cell repertoires of 700 or so subjects were profiled by immunosequencing and related to cytomegalovirus serostatus. In addition to the first cohort of approximately 670 subjects, a separate validation cohort of 100 to 150 different subjects was used. The study combined high-throughput TCR immunosequencing, statistical association of individual TCRs with disease status, and machine learning to predict cytomegalovirus infection status. In a later analysis, previously published TCR beta repertoires from some 640 donors were re-analyzed and high-resolution HLA genotyping was added so that TCR occurrence patterns could be studied. Rather than drawing on any new phenotypic data, the later analysis identified candidate immune exposures from TCR beta sequences and the way those sequences occurred across donors. To decide whether each TCR beta V gene segment behaved as functional or pseudogenic, an earlier analysis of 587 of the donors relied on high-throughput TCR beta sequencing. Donor age, sex, ethnicity and CMV serostatus were collected together with the repertoire data. Genome-wide SNP genotypes for about three fifths of the roughly 700 donors were used in a later genetic analysis, which treated that subset as a discovery cohort. All discovery cohort repertoires had been generated on a single sequencing platform. Both class I and class II loci were covered by HLA typing, at four-digit resolution. The number of typed donors differed by locus: about 620-640 for A, B, C, DRB1 and DQB1; approximately 520 for DQA1; about 600 for DPA1; and around 490 for DPB1. Roughly five DR-DQ haplotypes were handled as single units for association and clustering, since linkage in the cohort was strong. Among about 390 genotyped donors of the cohort, an average of about 240,000 unique TCR beta nucleotide sequences were sequenced per donor, around 20% of them non-productive. General findings and caveats noted by the study authors: For the cohort, immune exposure information was limited to CMV serostatus. According to a later genetic analysis, donors in an Asian-associated ancestry cluster had fewer N-insertions in productive TCRs than the approximately 670-donor mean. The authors suggested that the approach could potentially be generalized to other disease states and immunological phenotypes. The earlier analysis of 587 of the donors excluded approximately 17 rarely observed V segments, including chromosome 9 orphons, because counts were too low. A later analysis reported that several top co-occurrence clusters appeared linked to parvovirus B19, influenza, CMV and Epstein-Barr virus. In an earlier analysis of approximately 590 of the donors, most TCR beta V segments appeared in productive rearrangements about 90% or about 30% of the time, broadly matching IMGT annotations. Cytomegalovirus status was reported to be diagnosed by the classifier with high specificity and sensitivity in both the original and validation cohorts. Presence/absence analyses assumed roughly uniform sequencing depth across donors, an assumption that may not hold. In vitro tests confirmed that a few of the cytomegalovirus-associated TCR beta chains recognize cytomegalovirus antigens. A further reported finding was that TCR beta sequences accurately predicted the HLA-A and HLA-B alleles for most subjects in the first cohort. According to a later analysis, most CMV-associated TCR beta chains appeared to be HLA-restricted, and the HLA associations seemed to be driven largely by CMV exposure. This cohort had only TCR beta chains sequenced, and the lack of alpha or paired-chain data limited which features could be detected. At a false discovery rate of 0.05, a later analysis linked 16,951 TCR beta sequences to specific HLA alleles. The study gave a list of 150 to 200 TCR beta chains associated with cytomegalovirus. Some IMGT-functional V segments, including TRBV6-2 and TRBV6-3, could not be distinguished by the 87-base-pair reads and were therefore excluded. In a later genetic analysis, a missense DCLRE1C variant was associated with V-gene and J-gene trimming of TCR beta chains, and the association was replicated in an independent cohort. Correlated functional status among segregating V segments might reflect linkage disequilibrium, but an unknown experimental factor could not be ruled out. The sequencing pipeline was judged likely to have produced a cluster of highly shared sequence variants as a technical artifact. Most TCR sequences were observed very rarely across donors, whereas some public TCRs were present in many individuals. A later analysis found that HLA-associated TCR beta chains were more clonally expanded and had lower generation probabilities than equally common non-associated chains. In a later analysis, TCR association rates were found to vary across HLA loci, with the most associated TCRs seen for DRB1 alleles and the fewest for HLA-C alleles. Because HLA typing was unavailable for some donors at each locus, only the typed subset was used in association tests. Strong co-occurrence of HLA alleles, especially DR and DQ, made assigning TCR associations to individual alleles difficult.

The library was produced with the immunoSEQ multiplex PCR assay. For the multiplex PCR, a mixture combining 60 forward primers for TCR Vbeta segments and 13 reverse primers for TCR Jbeta segments was used. A multiplex PCR assay on genomic DNA amplified the CDR3 region of rearranged TCR beta genes. The Illumina HiSeq System was used to sequence the amplified TCR beta libraries as 87-base-pair reads. On the authors' methods: A later analysis tallied about 77 million unique TCR beta chains across the 666 repertoires, and about 10 million of those chains were shared by two or more donors. To remove PCR and sequencing errors, raw reads were error-corrected and collapsed into unique sequences using a nearest-neighbor algorithm that merged closely related sequences. V, D and J gene segments were assigned by aligning CDR3 sequences to IMGT reference sequences. For a sequence to be retained, at least a six-nucleotide match to both a V gene segment and a J gene segment was required. Rearrangements were called productive when the CDR3 lacked stop codons and stayed in frame with V and J; all others were non-productive. CDR3 was defined by IMGT convention, running from the second conserved V-encoded cysteine to the conserved J-encoded phenylalanine. In an earlier analysis of more than 550 of the donors, sequences lacking an unambiguous match to a single V gene segment were excluded. In an earlier analysis of a few hundred of the donors, V segments were called functional above 56.7% productive rearrangements and were called segregating when the between-donor standard deviation exceeded 5%. To diagnose cytomegalovirus status from the catalog of TCR beta chain sequences, a statistical classification framework was built. In a later analysis, TCR nucleotide sequences were compared against IMGT/GENE-DB human TR gene sequences so that V and J genes could be assigned. In a later analysis, CDR3 sequences and most-parsimonious VDJ recombination scenarios were assigned using the TCRdist pipeline. In a later analysis, each TCR beta chain was defined by its CDR3 amino acid sequence together with its V-gene family, and reads lacking a unique V-gene family were excluded. To address suspected cross-contamination and a sequencing artifact, a later analysis removed 450 to 700 highly shared, low-generation-probability nucleotide sequences. In a later analysis, a clonal expansion index for each public chain was calculated from normalized within-repertoire ranks of inferred template counts. In a later analysis, generation probabilities were computed with a VDJ recombination model fitted to out-of-frame rearrangements, and the resulting probabilities were checked against IGoR. In a later analysis, hypergeometric tests were used to score TCR-TCR, TCR-HLA and TCR-CMV co-occurrence, with a repertoire-size bias correction applied to TCR pairs. To estimate false discovery rates, a later analysis permuted the HLA or CMV assignments 20 times. A later analysis grouped co-occurring TCRs with DBSCAN, adding TCRdist sequence similarity when clustering within HLA-allele-positive subsets. For co-occurrence clustering, repertoires with fewer than 30,000 or more than 120,000 public chains were excluded, along with five repertoires with anomalous nucleotide sharing. In its TCRdb copy, this immuneACCESS table keeps in-frame sequences only and misses some clones. Where compared with another copy, unresolved V genes explain less than half of these, and the others have no known cause. V, J and clone size are taken as reported in that table, and D and trimming were inferred from the DNA itself. This sample gives about 110,000 clones in total; about 70% of them show up just once. The top ten clones comprise 2.8% of the sample.

The CDR3, cysteine through phenylalanine, is 16 amino acids long. Only the CDR3 region is kept as DNA, spanning 48 bases read in frame from base 1. The germline V gene supplies CDR1 LGHNA and CDR2 YSLEER. The V and J ends are trimmed by 0 bases and 0 bases, leaving 12 bases between them. Of note for this clone: No cognate antigen has been identified for it. No base-level quality is on record; no much larger clone is a single base apart.

The cohort was made up of 500 to 800 healthy bone marrow donors. At the time of sampling, every cohort member was nominally healthy, though immune exposures that went unrecorded were likely present. The donor was CMV seronegative and was included in the group of several hundred seronegative cohort members. Every donor gave a peripheral blood sample, and the peripheral blood mononuclear cells from that sample were used for TCR beta sequencing. Genomic DNA was extracted from the blood cell samples with the Qiagen DNeasy Blood Extraction Kit. This chain is built from TRBV4-3 and TRBJ2-7; the D gene is possibly TRBD2, with 5 bases matching. This sequence was found in a female donor in good health and CMV-seronegative. The specimen was PBMCs. The DNA sequence is TGCGCCAGCAGCCAAGATGGTCTAGCCAGCTCCTACGAGCAGTACTTC. Its protein reads: CASSQDGLASSYEQYF.